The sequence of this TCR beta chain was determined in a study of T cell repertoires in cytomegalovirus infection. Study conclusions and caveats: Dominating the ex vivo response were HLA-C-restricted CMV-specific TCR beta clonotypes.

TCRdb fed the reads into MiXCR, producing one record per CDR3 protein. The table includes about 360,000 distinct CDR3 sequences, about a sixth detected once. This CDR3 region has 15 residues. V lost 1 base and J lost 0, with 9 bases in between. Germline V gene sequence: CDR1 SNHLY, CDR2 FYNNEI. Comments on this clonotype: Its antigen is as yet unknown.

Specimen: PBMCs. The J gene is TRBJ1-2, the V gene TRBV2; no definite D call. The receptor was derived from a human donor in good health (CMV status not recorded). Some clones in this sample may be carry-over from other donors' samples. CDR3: CASSEGYRPNYGYTF. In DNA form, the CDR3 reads TGTGCCAGCAGTGAAGGGTACAGACCTAACTATGGCTACACCTTC.